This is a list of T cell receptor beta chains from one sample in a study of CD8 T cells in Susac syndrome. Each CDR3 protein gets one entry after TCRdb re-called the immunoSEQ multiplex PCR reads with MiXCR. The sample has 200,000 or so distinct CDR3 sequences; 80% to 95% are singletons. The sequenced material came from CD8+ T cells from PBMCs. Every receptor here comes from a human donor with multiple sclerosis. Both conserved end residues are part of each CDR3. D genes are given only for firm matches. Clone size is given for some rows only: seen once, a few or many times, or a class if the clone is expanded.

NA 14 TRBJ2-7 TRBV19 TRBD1 TGTGCCAGCCTTGGGGGACAGGGGGGCAACGAGCAGTACTTC CASLGGQGGNEQYF
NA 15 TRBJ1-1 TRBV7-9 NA TGTGCCAGCAGCTTGTCGGGTTTTGGGAACACTGAAGCTTTCTTT CASSLSGFGNTEAFF
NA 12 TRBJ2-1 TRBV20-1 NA TGCAGTGCTAGTTCCGGGGGCAATGAGCAGTTCTTC CSASSGGNEQFF
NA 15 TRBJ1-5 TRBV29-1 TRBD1 TGCAGCGTCTCCGGACAGGACGATAGCAATCAGCCCCAGCATTTT CSVSGQDDSNQPQHF
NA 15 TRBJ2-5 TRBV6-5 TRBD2 TGTGCCAGCAGCCCGGCGGGGGGGCCGGGAGAGACCCAGTACTTC CASSPAGGPGETQYF
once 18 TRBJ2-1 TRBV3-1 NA TGTGCCAGCAGCCCTGAGGGGGGCTTCTTAGCAGGCGCGAATGAGCAGTTCTTC CASSPEGGFLAGANEQFF
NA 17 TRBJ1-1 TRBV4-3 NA TGCGCCAGCAGCCAAGAACTATGGGGTGGAATGAACACTGAAGCTTTCTTT CASSQELWGGMNTEAFF
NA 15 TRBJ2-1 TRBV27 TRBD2 TGTGCCAGCAGTTTCGGACTAGCGGGGGGTAGTGAGCAGTTCTTC CASSFGLAGGSEQFF
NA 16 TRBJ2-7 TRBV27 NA TGTGCCAGCAGTTTATCGATGGGGGACATATCCTACGAGCAGTACTTC CASSLSMGDISYEQYF
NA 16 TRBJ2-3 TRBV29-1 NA TGCAGCGTTGACGGTGAAGGAATTTGGAGCACAGATACGCAGTATTTT CSVDGEGIWSTDTQYF
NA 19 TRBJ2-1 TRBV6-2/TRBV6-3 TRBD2 TGTGCCAGCAGTTACTCGACGTCGAGGTATAGCGGGAGGGAGCATGAGCAGTTCTTC CASSYSTSRYSGREHEQFF
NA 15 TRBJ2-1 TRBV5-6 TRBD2 TGTGCCAGCAGCCATCTAGCGGGAGGGGTATATGAGCAGTTCTTC CASSHLAGGVYEQFF
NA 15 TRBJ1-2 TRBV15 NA TGTGCCACCAGCAGAGATCTAGGAATTAACTATGGCTACACCTTC CATSRDLGINYGYTF
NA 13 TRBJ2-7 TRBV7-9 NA TGTGCCAGCAGCTTTCCCCCACCCTACGAGCAGTACTTC CASSFPPPYEQYF
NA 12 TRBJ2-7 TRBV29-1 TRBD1 TGCAGCGTTGAGCAGGGGGCCTACGAGCAGTACTTC CSVEQGAYEQYF
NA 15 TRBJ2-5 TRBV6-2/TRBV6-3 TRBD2 TGTGCCAGCAGTTACCGCCCGACTAGCGGCGAGACCCAGTACTTC CASSYRPTSGETQYF